One sample yielded the 27 T cell receptor beta chains listed below, sequenced in a study of blood T cells in healthy people across ages. Using a J-beta primer mix together with a sample-barcoded 5' primer, a second PCR was run for about 7 to 12 cycles. TCRdb re-analysed the 5' RACE reads in MiXCR, keeping a single row per CDR3 protein. The table shows around 1.1 million distinct CDR3 sequences, with 35% to 40% occurring only once. Input material: blood. Receptors were obtained from a man in his late teens or twenties in good health.

The chain has TRBV14 and TRBJ2-1; perhaps D is TRBD1 or TRBD2 (5 bases each). Germline CDR1 reads SGHDN; CDR2 reads FVKESK. Between the trimmed V and J ends, which lost 3 bases and 8 bases, there was a span of 17 bases. The CDR3 has 15 amino acids. CDR3 coding DNA: TGTGCCAGCAGCCAGGGACGGATTTTTAATGATGAGCAGTTCTTC. Encoded protein: CASSQGRIFNDEQFF.

This clonotype turned up a few times. The V call is TRBV5-1, the J call TRBJ1-2, with 7 bases fitting TRBD1. Trimming took 4 bases from V and 6 from J; bases not matched to a gene: 3. The CDR3 consists of 12 residues. From germline, CDR1 is SGHRS and CDR2 YFSETQ. CDR3 DNA sequence: TGCGCCAGCAGCGAAGGGGGCCATGGCTACACCTTC. Translating it yields CASSEGGHGYTF.

The rearrangement joins TRBV20-1 to TRBJ1-5, with 11 bases that match TRBD1. The CDR3 is made up of 15 amino acids. V lost 2 bases to trimming and J lost 2 bases; unmatched junction nucleotides: 2. Germline CDR1 DFQATT, CDR2 SNEGSKA (reference sequence). The CDR3, as DNA: TGCAGTGCTAGAAGGACAGGGGGCGGCAATCAGCCCCAGCATTTT. Protein sequence: CSARRTGGGNQPQHF.

The rearrangement uses TRBV7-6 and TRBJ2-5; TRBD1 matches 7 bases. Trimming took 1 base from V and 2 from J; bases not matched to a gene: 13. In germline, CDR1 is SGHVS, CDR2 FNYEAQ. The CDR3 totals 18 residues. The CDR3 loop reads CASSLEGVRQGLQETQYF. The CDR3 nucleotides are TGTGCCAGCAGCTTAGAAGGAGTGCGACAGGGCCTTCAAGAGACCCAGTACTTC.

The chain recombines TRBV4-1 with TRBJ2-7, with D perhaps matching TRBD1 or TRBD2 (5 bases each). The CDR3 covers 15 residues. Germline V gene sequence: CDR1 MGHRA, CDR2 YSYEKL. The V end was cut by 3 bases, the J end by 2 bases, with 14 bases between. CDR3 loop: CASSQPGRSTYEQYF. The CDR3 nucleotides read TGCGCCAGCAGCCAGCCGGGACGGAGTACCTACGAGCAGTACTTC.

Only a few counts were recorded for this clonotype. This chain connects TRBV20-1 to TRBJ2-1; 7 nucleotides line up with TRBD1. CDR1 is DFQATT, CDR2 SNEGSKA, per germline (reference sequence). V gave up 5 bases and J gave up 9 bases; unmatched junction bases: 4. The CDR3 has 11 residues. The CDR3 spells CSAPQGFEQFF. CDR3 coding DNA: TGCAGTGCTCCACAGGGGTTTGAGCAGTTCTTC.

The V and J genes are TRBV6-1 and TRBJ1-5; 9 nucleotides align to TRBD1. Trimming at V came to 7 bases and at J to 4 bases, leaving 8 bases not matched to a gene. The CDR3 consists of 15 residues. Germline CDR1 is MNHNS and CDR2 is SASEGT. This CDR3 reads CASTKQGASNQPQHF. The CDR3 DNA reads as TGTGCCAGCACCAAACAGGGGGCCAGTAATCAGCCCCAGCATTTT.

Comment on this clonotype: One end of the junction is discordant with germline, which a read error may explain. The V call is TRBV6-5, the J call TRBJ1-2; D not resolved. This CDR3 has 14 residues. CDR1 MNHEY and CDR2 SVGAGI come from the germline V gene. CDR3 in amino acids: CASSYSKVNYGHTF. In DNA form, the CDR3 reads TGTGCCAGCAGTTACTCGAAAGTTAACTATGGCCACACCTTC.

The gene calls are TRBV3-1 and TRBJ1-1; D gene unclear. CDR3 length: 15 amino acids. Germline assignment: CDR1 LGHDT and CDR2 YNNKEL (reference sequence). Trimming cost V 1 base and J 4 bases, with 13 bases left between them. In DNA form, the CDR3 reads TGTGCCAGCAGCCAAGCCCTGACAATCCGCACTGAAGCTTTCTTT. Amino acids: CASSQALTIRTEAFF.

Of note for this clonotype: A read error may explain this, as a much larger clone is one base away. This sequence joins TRBV3-1 and TRBJ2-4; D is unclear. This CDR3 region has 15 residues. Germline values: CDR1 LGHDT, CDR2 YNNKEL (reference sequence). The CDR3 reads CASNQDTLAKNIQYF. The CDR3, as DNA: TGTGCCAGCAACCAAGATACCCTAGCCAAAAACATTCAGTACTTC. The complete variable domain, with remaining parts taken from reference TRBV3-1 and TRBJ2-4, reads DTAVSQTPKYLVTQMGNDKSIKCEQNLGHDTMYWYKQDSKKFLKIMFSYNNKELIINETVPNRFSPKSPDKAHLNLHINSLELGDSAVYFCASNQDTLAKNIQYFGAGTRLSVL.

The chain is built from TRBV6-2 or TRBV6-3 and TRBJ2-1, with a tentative D call TRBD2 (6 bases). Trimming removed 5 bases from V and 1 base from J, with 9 bases in between. From germline, CDR1 is MNHEY and CDR2 SVGEGT. The length of the CDR3 is 14 residues. DNA of the CDR3: TGTGCCAGCAGTACCGGGACTTCCTACAATGAGCAGTTCTTC. Its protein is CASSTGTSYNEQFF.

The chain joins TRBV6-4 to TRBJ2-7; D possibly matches TRBD1 or TRBD2 (5 bases each). CDR3 length: 16 amino acids. From germline, CDR1 is MRHNA and CDR2 SNTAGT. V lost 2 bases and J 3 bases, leaving 17 bases between the germline ends. In DNA form, the CDR3 reads TGTGCCAGCAGTGACGAGGGTTTAGGTAGGGGCTACGAGCAGTACTTC. Protein product: CASSDEGLGRGYEQYF.

The chain joins TRBV18 to TRBJ1-6, with D tentatively TRBD1 (5 bases). CDR1 is KGHSH, CDR2 LQKENI, per germline. This CDR3 spans 16 amino acids. Trimming cost V 4 bases and J 8 bases, with 18 bases left between them. CDR3 nucleotides: TGTGCCAGCTCACTGTACCTGGGACGGACTGATTCACCCCTCCACTTT. This translates into CASSLYLGRTDSPLHF.

The chain joins TRBV28 to TRBJ2-3, with TRBD2 matching 11 bases. The CDR3 contains 17 residues. V trimming: 5 bases; J trimming: 1 base; junction bases outside the gene matches: 8. Looked up from germline, CDR1 is MDHEN and CDR2 is SYDVKM. The DNA of the CDR3 is TGTGCCAGCAGTCAAAGCGGGGGACTAGCGGGCACAGATACGCAGTATTTT. It encodes CASSQSGGLAGTDTQYF.

The chain recombines TRBV7-8 with TRBJ1-4, with 8 bases fitting TRBD1. In germline, CDR1 is SGHVS, CDR2 FQNEAQ. The CDR3 runs 16 residues. The V gene end was trimmed by 4 bases and the J gene end by 5 bases; junction bases not matched to a gene: 9. In nucleotides, the CDR3 is TGTGCCAGCAGCTCCATATCAGGGGGCATGAATGAAAAACTGTTTTTT. This translates into CASSSISGGMNEKLFF.

The chain has TRBV6-1 and TRBJ2-1; weak D call: TRBD1 (6 bases). The CDR3 covers 20 residues. Germline CDR1 is MNHNS and CDR2 is SASEGT. With 2 bases removed from V and 0 bases from J, the gap between germline ends came to 23 bases. The CDR3 DNA follows: TGTGCCAGCAGTGAAAGTATGGGACACTCTTCTTTTAGCTCCTACAATGAGCAGTTCTTC. Translation gives CASSESMGHSSFSSYNEQFF.

In this sample, this clonotype turned up a few times. This rearrangement joins TRBV20-1 to TRBJ2-1; D gene unclear. Between the trimmed V and J ends, which lost 3 bases and 5 bases, there was a span of 8 bases. The CDR3 extends over 12 amino acids. The germline V gene has CDR1 DFQATT and CDR2 SNEGSKA (reference sequence). CDR3 sequence reads: CSASPRDNEQFF. The DNA of the CDR3 is TGCAGTGCTAGTCCCCGCGACAATGAGCAGTTCTTC.

This clonotype was observed a handful of times. This chain joins TRBV9 and TRBJ2-4; D could derive from TRBD1 or TRBD2 (6 bases each). Between the trimmed V and J ends, which lost 4 bases and 5 bases, there was a span of 22 bases. CDR3 length: 17 residues. Looked up from germline, CDR1 is SGDLS and CDR2 is YYNGEE. The CDR3 DNA reads TGTGCCAGCAGCCCAGAGGGGGACTCCTGGTCCCAAAACATTCAGTACTTC. Amino acids: CASSPEGDSWSQNIQYF.

This chain uses TRBV9 with TRBJ1-1; no firm D call. Germline CDR1 is SGDLS and CDR2 is YYNGEE. CDR3 length equals 14 residues. Trimming took off 3 bases at V and 0 bases at J, with 9 bases between the two ends. The CDR3 here is CASSAGYMNTEAFF. CDR3 bases: TGTGCCAGCAGCGCGGGGTACATGAACACTGAAGCTTTCTTT.

The chain joins TRBV4-2 to TRBJ2-2; 8 positions match TRBD1. Per germline, CDR1 LGHNA and CDR2 YNFKEQ. The J segment lost 5 bases and the V segment lost 2 bases, leaving 4 bases of the junction unmatched. This CDR3 spans 15 amino acids. The CDR3 loop reads CASSQKDRGTGELFF. The CDR3 DNA follows: TGTGCCAGCAGCCAAAAAGACAGGGGAACCGGGGAGCTGTTTTTT.

Written as DNA, the CDR3 is TGTGCCAGCTCACCAGTATCTCCCAGGACAGAGAACACCGGGGAGCTGTTTTTT. Translated, it gives CASSPVSPRTENTGELFF. V usage is TRBV18 and J usage is TRBJ2-2; D might be TRBD1 (6 bases). This CDR3 is 18 amino acids long. Trimming removed 2 bases at V and 1 base at J, with 17 bases between. Germline CDR1 reads KGHSH; CDR2 reads LQKENI.

The chain has TRBV6-2 or TRBV6-3 and TRBJ2-4; D is perhaps TRBD1 (5 bases). Germline loops: CDR1 MNHEY, CDR2 SVGEGT. The CDR3 extends over 15 amino acids. The V and J ends lost 5 bases and 6 bases respectively, with 17 bases between them. The CDR3 DNA sequence: TGTGCCAGCAGTCTCCTGACAGAAGCGTCAAACATTCAGTACTTC. This translates into CASSLLTEASNIQYF.

The chain couples TRBV6-2 or TRBV6-3 to TRBJ2-3; TRBD2 aligns across 12 bases. The J segment lost 2 bases and the V segment lost 5 bases, leaving 8 bases of the junction unmatched. The germline gives CDR1 MNHEY, CDR2 SVGEGT. This CDR3 region has 17 residues. The CDR3 sequence: CASSPATSGGYTDTQYF. The CDR3 DNA reads as TGTGCCAGCAGTCCAGCGACTAGCGGGGGATACACAGATACGCAGTATTTT.

The chain couples TRBV6-2 or TRBV6-3 to TRBJ2-5, with unresolved D. Germline loops: CDR1 MNHEY, CDR2 SVGEGT. CDR3 length equals 12 residues. The V end was cut by 5 bases, the J end by 1 base, with 5 bases between. Written as DNA, the CDR3 is TGTGCCAGCAGTAACTTCCAAGAGACCCAGTACTTC. It yields the protein CASSNFQETQYF.

The table lists this clonotype with many counts. The genes are TRBV7-6 and TRBJ2-1, with a tentative D call TRBD1 (6 bases). The length of the CDR3 is 12 residues. Germline V lookup: CDR1 SGHVS, CDR2 FNYEAQ. Trimming took off 5 bases at V and 9 bases at J, with 11 bases between the two ends. The CDR3 nucleotides are TGTGCCAGCAGCCCGACGGACAGTGAGCAGTTCTTC. This sequence encodes CASSPTDSEQFF.

This chain connects TRBV7-9 to TRBJ1-1; 8 nucleotides agree with TRBD1. The CDR3 extends over 15 amino acids. Germline V CDR1 and CDR2: SEHNR, FQNEAQ (reference sequence). V lost 4 bases, J lost 7 bases, and 11 bases stayed unmatched. CDR3 sequence: CASSSPGQVAREAFF. The CDR3 DNA sequence: TGTGCCAGCAGCTCACCGGGACAGGTGGCCCGTGAAGCTTTCTTT.

The chain couples TRBV21-1 to TRBJ1-5; the table's D call of TRBD1 was not tested on the DNA. TRBV21-1 corresponds to a pseudogene. The CDR3 runs 14 residues. CDR3 protein: CASSTTGGCKPQHF. Written as DNA, the CDR3 is TGTGCCAGCAGCACTACAGGGGGTTGTAAGCCCCAGCATTTT.